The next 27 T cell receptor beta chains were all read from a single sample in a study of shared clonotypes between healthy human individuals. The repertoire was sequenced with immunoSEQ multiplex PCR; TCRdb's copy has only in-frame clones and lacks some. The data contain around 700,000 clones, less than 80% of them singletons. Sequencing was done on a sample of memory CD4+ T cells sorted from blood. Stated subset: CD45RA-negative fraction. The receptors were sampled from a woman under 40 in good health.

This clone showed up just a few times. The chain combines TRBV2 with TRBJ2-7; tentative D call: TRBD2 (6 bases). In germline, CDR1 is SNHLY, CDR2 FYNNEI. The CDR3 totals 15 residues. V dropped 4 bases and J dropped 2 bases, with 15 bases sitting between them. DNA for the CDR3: TGTGCCAGCAGTGGGAATGCGGGGTCAGCCTACGAGCAGTACTTC. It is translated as CASSGNAGSAYEQYF.

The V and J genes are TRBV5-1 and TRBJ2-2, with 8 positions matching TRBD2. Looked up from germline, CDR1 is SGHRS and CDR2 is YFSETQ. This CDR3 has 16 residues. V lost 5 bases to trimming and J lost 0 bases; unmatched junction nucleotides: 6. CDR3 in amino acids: CASSNSGAANTGELFF. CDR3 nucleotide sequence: TGCGCCAGCAGTAATAGCGGGGCCGCGAACACCGGGGAGCTGTTTTTT.

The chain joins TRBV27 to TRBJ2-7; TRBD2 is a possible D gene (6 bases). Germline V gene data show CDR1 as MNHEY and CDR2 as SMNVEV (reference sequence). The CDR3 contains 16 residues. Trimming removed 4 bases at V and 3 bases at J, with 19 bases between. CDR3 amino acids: CASSSFGAEGLYEQYF. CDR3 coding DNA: TGTGCCAGCAGTTCCTTCGGGGCGGAGGGACTCTACGAGCAGTACTTC.

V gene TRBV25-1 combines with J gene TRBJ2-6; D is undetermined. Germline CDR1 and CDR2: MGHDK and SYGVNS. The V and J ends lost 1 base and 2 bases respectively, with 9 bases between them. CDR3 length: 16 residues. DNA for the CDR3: TGTGCCAGCAGTGAATTTGAGGTCGCTGGGGCCAACGTCCTGACTTTC. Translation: CASSEFEVAGANVLTF.

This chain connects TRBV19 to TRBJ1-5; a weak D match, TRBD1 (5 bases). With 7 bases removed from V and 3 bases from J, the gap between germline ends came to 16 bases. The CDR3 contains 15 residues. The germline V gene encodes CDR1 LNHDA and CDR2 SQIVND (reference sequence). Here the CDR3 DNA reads TGTGCCAGTAAAAGCGCAGGACAATCCAATCAGCCCCAGCATTTT. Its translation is CASKSAGQSNQPQHF.

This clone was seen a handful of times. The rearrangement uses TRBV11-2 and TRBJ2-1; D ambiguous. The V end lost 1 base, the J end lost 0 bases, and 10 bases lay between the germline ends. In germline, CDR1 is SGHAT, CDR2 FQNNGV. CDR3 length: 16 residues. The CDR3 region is CASSLVLASSYNEQFF. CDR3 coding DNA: TGTGCCAGCAGCTTAGTGCTGGCTAGCTCCTACAATGAGCAGTTCTTC.

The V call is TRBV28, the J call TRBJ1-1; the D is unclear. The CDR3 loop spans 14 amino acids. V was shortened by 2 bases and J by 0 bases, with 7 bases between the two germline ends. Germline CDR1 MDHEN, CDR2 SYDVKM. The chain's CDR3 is CASSLSDMNTEAFF. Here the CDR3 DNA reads TGTGCCAGCAGTTTAAGCGACATGAACACTGAAGCTTTCTTT. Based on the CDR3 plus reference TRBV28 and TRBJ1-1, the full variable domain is DVKVTQSSRYLVKRTGEKVFLECVQDMDHENMFWYRQDPGLGLRLIYFSYDVKMKEKGDIPEGYSVSREKKERFSLILESASTNQTSMYLCASSLSDMNTEAFFGQGTRLTVV.

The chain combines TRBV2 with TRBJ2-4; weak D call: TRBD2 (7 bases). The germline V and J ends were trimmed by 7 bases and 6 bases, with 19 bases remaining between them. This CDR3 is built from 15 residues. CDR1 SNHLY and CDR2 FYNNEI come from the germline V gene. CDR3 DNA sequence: TGTGCCAGCACCGACGTGGGGGGGCGAGGAAACATTCAGTACTTC. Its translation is CASTDVGGRGNIQYF.

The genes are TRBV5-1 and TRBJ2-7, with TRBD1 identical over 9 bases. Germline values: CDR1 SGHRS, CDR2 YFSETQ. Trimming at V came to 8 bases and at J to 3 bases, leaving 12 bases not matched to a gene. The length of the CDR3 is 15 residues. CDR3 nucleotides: TGCGCCAGTTCCAGCGGGGACAGGGACCTCTACGAGCAGTACTTC. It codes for CASSSGDRDLYEQYF.

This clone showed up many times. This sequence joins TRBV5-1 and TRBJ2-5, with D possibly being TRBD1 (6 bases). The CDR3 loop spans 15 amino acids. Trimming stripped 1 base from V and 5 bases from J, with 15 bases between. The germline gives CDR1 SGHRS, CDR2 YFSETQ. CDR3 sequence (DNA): TGCGCCAGCAGCTTGAGTCAGGGGAAAAGGGAGACCCAGTACTTC. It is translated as CASSLSQGKRETQYF.

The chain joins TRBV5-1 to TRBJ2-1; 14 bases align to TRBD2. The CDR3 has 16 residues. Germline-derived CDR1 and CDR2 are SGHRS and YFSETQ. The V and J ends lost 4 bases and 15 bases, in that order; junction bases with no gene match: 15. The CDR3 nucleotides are TGCGCCAGCAGCCCAGACCCGGGACTAGCGGGAGATAAGTCGTTCTTC. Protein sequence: CASSPDPGLAGDKSFF.

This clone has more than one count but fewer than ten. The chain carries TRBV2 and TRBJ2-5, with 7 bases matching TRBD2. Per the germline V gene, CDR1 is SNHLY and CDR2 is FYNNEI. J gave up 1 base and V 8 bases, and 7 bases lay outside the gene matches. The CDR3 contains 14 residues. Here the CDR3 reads CASQYGTTQETQYF. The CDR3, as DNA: TGTGCCAGCCAATACGGGACTACCCAAGAGACCCAGTACTTC.

The CDR3 loop reads CAARGGSVNEQFF. The CDR3 DNA reads as TGTGCCGCTCGGGGGGGTAGCGTGAATGAGCAGTTCTTC. This chain uses TRBV28 with TRBJ2-1; 8 nucleotides match TRBD2. J was trimmed by 7 bases and V by 11 bases; bases with no gene match: 10. Germline V lookup: CDR1 MDHEN, CDR2 SYDVKM. CDR3 size: 13 residues.

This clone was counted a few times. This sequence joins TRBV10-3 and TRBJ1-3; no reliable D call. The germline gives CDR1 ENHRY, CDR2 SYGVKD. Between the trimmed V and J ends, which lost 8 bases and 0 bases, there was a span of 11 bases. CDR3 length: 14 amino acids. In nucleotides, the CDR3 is TGTGCCATCTCCGGTTCGAGCTCTGGAAACACCATATATTTT. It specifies CAISGSSSGNTIYF.

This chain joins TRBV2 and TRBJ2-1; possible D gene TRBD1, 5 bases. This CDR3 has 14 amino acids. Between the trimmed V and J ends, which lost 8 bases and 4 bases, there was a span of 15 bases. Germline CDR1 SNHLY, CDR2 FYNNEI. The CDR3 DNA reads TGTGCCAGCGGCACACTGGACACATACAATGAGCAGTTCTTC. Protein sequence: CASGTLDTYNEQFF.

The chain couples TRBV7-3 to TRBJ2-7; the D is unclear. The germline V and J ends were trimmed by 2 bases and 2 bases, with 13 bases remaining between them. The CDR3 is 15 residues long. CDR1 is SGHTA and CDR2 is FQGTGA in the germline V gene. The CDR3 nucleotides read TGTGCCAGCAGCTTACAGAGTCCAGGCCCCTACGAGCAGTACTTC. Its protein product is CASSLQSPGPYEQYF.

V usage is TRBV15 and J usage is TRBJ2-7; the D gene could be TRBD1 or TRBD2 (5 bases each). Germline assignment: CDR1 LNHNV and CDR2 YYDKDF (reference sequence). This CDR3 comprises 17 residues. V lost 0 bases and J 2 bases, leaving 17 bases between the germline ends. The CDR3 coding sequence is TGTGCCACCAGCAGAGATAGGTTTTCGGGGCGGGCCTACGAGCAGTACTTC. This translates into CATSRDRFSGRAYEQYF.

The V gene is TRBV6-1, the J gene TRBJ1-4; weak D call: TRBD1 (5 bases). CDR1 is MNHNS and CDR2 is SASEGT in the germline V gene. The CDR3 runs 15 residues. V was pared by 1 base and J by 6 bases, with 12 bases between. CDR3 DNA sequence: TGTGCCAGCAGTGAAGTCCGGGGGAGTTATGAAAAACTGTTTTTT. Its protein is CASSEVRGSYEKLFF.

Here the CDR3 reads CASSLASWGLDYGYTF. In DNA form, the CDR3 reads TGTGCCAGCAGCTTAGCTTCTTGGGGGCTTGACTATGGCTACACCTTC. The chain employs TRBV7-9 and TRBJ1-2; possible D gene TRBD1, 6 bases. The germline V gene encodes CDR1 SEHNR and CDR2 FQNEAQ (reference sequence). This CDR3 spans 16 amino acids. V was pared by 0 bases and J by 3 bases, with 14 bases between. The variable domain in full, with the rest retrieved from reference TRBV7-9 and TRBJ1-2, is DTGVSQNPRHKITKRGQNVTFRCDPISEHNRLYWYRQTLGQGPEFLTYFQNEAQLEKSRLLSDRFSAERPKGSFSTLEIQRTEQGDSAMYLCASSLASWGLDYGYTFGSGTRLTVV.

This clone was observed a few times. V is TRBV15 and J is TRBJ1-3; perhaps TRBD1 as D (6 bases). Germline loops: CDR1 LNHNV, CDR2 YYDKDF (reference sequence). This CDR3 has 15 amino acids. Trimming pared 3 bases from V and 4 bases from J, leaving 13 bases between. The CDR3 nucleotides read TGTGCCACCAGCAGCCAACAGGGTATGGGAAACACCATATATTTT. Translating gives CATSSQQGMGNTIYF.

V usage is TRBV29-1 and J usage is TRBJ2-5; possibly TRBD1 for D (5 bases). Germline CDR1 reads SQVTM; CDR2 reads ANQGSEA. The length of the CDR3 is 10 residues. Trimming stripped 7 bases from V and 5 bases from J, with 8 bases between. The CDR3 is CSGKGETQYF. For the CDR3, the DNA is TGCAGCGGTAAGGGGGAGACCCAGTACTTC.

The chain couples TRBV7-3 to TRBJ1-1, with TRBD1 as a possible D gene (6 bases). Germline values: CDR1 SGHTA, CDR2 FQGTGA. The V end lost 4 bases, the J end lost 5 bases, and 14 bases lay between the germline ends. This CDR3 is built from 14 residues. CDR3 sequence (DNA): TGTGCCAGCAGCTCACCCGGACAGCGGACTGAAGCTTTCTTT. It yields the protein CASSSPGQRTEAFF.

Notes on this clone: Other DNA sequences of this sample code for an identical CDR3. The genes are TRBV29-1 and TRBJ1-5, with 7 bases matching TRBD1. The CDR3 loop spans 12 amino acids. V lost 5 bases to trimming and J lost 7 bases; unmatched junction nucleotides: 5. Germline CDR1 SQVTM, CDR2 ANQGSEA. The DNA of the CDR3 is TGCAGCGTTCAGGGGGAGGGACAGCCCCAGCATTTT. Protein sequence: CSVQGEGQPQHF.

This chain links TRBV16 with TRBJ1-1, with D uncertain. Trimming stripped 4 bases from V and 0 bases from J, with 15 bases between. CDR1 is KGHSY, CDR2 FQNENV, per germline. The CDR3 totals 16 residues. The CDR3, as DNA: TGTGCCAGCAGCCCGTTTGAGTCCGGGATGAACACTGAAGCTTTCTTT. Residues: CASSPFESGMNTEAFF. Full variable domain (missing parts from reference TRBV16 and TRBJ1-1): GEEVAQTPKHLVRGEGQKAKLYCAPIKGHSYVFWYQQVLKNEFKFLISFQNENVFDETGMPKERFSAKCLPNSPCSLEIQATKLEDSAVYFCASSPFESGMNTEAFFGQGTRLTVV.

CDR3 sequence reads: CSVLVFLDNEQFF. CDR3 coding DNA: TGCAGCGTGCTGGTATTCCTAGACAATGAGCAGTTCTTC. The chain combines TRBV29-1 with TRBJ2-1; D unclear. Germline values: CDR1 SQVTM, CDR2 ANQGSEA. This CDR3 comprises 13 residues. V dropped 6 bases and J dropped 5 bases, with 14 bases sitting between them.

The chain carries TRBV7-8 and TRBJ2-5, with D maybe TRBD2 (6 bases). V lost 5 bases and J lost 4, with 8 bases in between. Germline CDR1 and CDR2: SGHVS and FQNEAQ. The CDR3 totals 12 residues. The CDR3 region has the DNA TGTGCCAGCAGCCGACTAGGAGAGACCCAGTACTTC. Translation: CASSRLGETQYF.

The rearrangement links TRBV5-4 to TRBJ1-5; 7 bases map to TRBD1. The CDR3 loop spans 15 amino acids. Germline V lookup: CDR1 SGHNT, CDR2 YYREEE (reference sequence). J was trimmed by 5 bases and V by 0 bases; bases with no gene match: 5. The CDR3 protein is CASSLARQGDQPQHF. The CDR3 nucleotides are TGTGCCAGCAGCTTGGCGCGACAGGGAGATCAGCCCCAGCATTTT.